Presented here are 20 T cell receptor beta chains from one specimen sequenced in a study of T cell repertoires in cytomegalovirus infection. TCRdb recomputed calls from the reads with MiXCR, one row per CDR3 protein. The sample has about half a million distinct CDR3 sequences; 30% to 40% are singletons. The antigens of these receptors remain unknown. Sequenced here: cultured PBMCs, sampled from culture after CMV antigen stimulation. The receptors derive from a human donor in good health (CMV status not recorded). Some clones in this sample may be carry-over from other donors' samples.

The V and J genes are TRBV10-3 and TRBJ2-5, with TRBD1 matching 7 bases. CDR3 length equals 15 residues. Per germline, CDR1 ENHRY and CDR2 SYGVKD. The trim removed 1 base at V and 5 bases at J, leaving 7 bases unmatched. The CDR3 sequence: CAISEFRGQKETQYF. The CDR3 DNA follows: TGTGCCATCAGTGAGTTTAGGGGGCAGAAGGAGACCCAGTACTTC.

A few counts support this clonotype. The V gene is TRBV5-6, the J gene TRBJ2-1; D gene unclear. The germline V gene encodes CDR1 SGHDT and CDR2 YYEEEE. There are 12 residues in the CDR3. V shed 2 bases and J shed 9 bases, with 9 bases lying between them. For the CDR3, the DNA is TGTGCCAGCAGCTTTGGTGGCCGTGAGCAGTTCTTC. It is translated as CASSFGGREQFF. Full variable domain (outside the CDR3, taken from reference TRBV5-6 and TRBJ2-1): DAGVTQSPTHLIKTRGQQVTLRCSPKSGHDTVSWYQQALGQGPQFIFQYYEEEERQRGNFPDRFSGHQFPNYSSELNVNALLLGDSALYLCASSFGGREQFFGPGTRLTVL.

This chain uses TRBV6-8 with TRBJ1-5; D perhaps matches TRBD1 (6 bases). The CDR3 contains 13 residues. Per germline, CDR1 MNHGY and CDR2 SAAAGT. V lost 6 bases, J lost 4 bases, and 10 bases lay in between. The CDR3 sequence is CASRDSRNQPQHF. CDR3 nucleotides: TGTGCCAGCAGGGACAGTCGGAATCAGCCCCAGCATTTT.

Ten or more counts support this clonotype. CDR3 in DNA: TGTGCCAGCAGCCGTCTAGCGGGAGTAGATACGCAGTATTTT. Amino acids: CASSRLAGVDTQYF. The rearrangement uses TRBV27 and TRBJ2-3, with 10 nucleotides matching TRBD2. CDR3 length equals 14 residues. V was clipped by 6 bases and J by 5 bases; unmatched bases: 5. The V gene's germline CDR1 is MNHEY and CDR2 SMNVEV (reference sequence).

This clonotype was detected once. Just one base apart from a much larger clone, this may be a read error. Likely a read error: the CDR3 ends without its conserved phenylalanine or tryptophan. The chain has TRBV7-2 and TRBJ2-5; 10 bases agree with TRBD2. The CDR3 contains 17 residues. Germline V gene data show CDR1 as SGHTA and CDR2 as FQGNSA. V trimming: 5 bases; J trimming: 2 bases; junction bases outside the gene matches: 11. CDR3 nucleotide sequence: TGTGCCAGCAGCCTTCATCCGGGACTAGCGCTACAAGAGACCCAGTACTGC. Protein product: CASSLHPGLALQETQYC.

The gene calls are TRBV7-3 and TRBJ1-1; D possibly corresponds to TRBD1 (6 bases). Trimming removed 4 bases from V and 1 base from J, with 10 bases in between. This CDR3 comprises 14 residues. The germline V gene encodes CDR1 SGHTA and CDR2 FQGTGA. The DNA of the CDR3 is TGTGCCAGCAGCTCACAGGGCAAGAACACTGAAGCTTTCTTT. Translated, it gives CASSSQGKNTEAFF. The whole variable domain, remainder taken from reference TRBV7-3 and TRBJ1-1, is GAGVSQTPSNKVTEKGKYVELRCDPISGHTALYWYRQSLGQGPEFLIYFQGTGAADDSGLPNDRFFAVRPEGSVSTLKIQRTERGDSAVYLCASSSQGKNTEAFFGQGTRLTVV.

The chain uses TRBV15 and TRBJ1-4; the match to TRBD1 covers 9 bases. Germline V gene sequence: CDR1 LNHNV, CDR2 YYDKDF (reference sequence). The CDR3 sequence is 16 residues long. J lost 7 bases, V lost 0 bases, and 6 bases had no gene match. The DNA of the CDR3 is TGTGCCACCAGCAGAGATCTTCCGGACAGGGGTGAAAAACTGTTTTTT. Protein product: CATSRDLPDRGEKLFF. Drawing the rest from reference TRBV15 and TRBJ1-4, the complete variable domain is DAMVIQNPRYQVTQFGKPVTLSCSQTLNHNVMYWYQQKSSQAPKLLFHYYDKDFNNEADTPDNFQSRRPNTSFCFLDIRSPGLGDTAMYLCATSRDLPDRGEKLFFGSGTQLSVL.

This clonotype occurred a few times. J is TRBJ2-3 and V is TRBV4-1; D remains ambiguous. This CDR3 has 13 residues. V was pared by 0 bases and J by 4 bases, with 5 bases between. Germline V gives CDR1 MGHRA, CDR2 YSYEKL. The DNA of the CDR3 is TGCGCCAGCAGCCAAGACCCCCCAGATACGCAGTATTTT. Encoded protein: CASSQDPPDTQYF.

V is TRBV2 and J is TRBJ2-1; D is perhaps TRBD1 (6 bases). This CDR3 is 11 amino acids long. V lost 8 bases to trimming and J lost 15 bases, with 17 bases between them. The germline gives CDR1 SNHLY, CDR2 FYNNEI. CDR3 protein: CASVRGHRWFF. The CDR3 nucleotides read TGTGCCAGCGTCAGGGGACACCGGTGGTTCTTC.

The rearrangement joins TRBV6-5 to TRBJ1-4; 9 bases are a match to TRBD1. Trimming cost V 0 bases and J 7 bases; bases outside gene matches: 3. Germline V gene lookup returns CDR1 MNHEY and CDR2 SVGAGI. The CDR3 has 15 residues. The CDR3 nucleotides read TGTGCCAGCAGTTACTCCGGGACAGGGACTGAAAAACTGTTTTTT. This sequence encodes CASSYSGTGTEKLFF.

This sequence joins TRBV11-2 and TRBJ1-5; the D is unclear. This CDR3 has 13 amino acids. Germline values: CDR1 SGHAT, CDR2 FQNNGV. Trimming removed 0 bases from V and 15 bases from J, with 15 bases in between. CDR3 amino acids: CASSLDRGRPWHF. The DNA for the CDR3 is TGTGCCAGCAGCTTAGATCGAGGGAGGCCCTGGCATTTT.

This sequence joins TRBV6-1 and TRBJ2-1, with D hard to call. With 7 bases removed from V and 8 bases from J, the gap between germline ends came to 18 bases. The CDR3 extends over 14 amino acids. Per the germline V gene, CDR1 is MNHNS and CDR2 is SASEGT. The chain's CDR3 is CASKGPRKADEQFF. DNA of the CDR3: TGTGCCAGCAAGGGTCCTCGTAAGGCGGATGAGCAGTTCTTC.

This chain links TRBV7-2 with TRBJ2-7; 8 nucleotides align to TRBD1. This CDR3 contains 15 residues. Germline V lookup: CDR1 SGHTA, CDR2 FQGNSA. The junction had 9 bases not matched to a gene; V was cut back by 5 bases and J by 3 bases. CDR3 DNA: TGTGCCAGCAGCCCAGGGACAGGATTTCTCTACGAGCAGTACTTC. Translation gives CASSPGTGFLYEQYF.

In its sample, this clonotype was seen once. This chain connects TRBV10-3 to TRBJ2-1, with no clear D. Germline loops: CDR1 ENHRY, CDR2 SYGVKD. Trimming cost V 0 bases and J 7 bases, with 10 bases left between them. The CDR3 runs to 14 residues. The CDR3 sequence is CAISESNSANEQFF. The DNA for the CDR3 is TGTGCCATCAGTGAGTCGAACAGCGCGAATGAGCAGTTCTTC.

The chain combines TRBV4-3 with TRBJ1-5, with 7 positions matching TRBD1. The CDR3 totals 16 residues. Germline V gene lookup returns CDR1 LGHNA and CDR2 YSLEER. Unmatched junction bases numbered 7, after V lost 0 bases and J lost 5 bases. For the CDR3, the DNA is TGCGCCAGCAGCCAAGACGTGGACAGGCAGCATCAGCCCCAGCATTTT. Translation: CASSQDVDRQHQPQHF.

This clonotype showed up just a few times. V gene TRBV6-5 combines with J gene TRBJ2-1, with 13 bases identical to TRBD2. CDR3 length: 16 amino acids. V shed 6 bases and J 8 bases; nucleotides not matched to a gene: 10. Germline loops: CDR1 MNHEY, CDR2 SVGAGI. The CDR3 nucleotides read TGTGCCAGCAGGGGGGGGACTAGCGGGGCAGCCCATGAGCAGTTCTTC. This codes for CASRGGTSGAAHEQFF.

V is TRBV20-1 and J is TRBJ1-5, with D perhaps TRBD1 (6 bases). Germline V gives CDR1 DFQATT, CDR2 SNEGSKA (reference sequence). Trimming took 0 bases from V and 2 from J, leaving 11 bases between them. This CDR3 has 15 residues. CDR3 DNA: TGCAGTGCTAGAGATCTCAGGGGAGGCAATCAGCCCCAGCATTTT. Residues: CSARDLRGGNQPQHF.

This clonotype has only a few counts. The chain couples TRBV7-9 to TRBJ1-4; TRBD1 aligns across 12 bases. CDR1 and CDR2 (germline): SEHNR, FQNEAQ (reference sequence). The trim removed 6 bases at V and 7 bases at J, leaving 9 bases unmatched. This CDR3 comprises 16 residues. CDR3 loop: CASRVPGQGATEKLFF. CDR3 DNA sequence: TGTGCCAGCAGGGTCCCGGGACAGGGGGCTACTGAAAAACTGTTTTTT.

CDR3 coding DNA: TGTGCCAGCAGTCCAGTACCGGGAGATACGCAGTATTTT. This sequence encodes CASSPVPGDTQYF. This sequence joins TRBV27 and TRBJ2-3; D gene unclear. Germline CDR1 MNHEY, CDR2 SMNVEV (reference sequence). The V and J ends lost 5 bases and 5 bases respectively, with 11 bases between them. CDR3 length: 13 amino acids.

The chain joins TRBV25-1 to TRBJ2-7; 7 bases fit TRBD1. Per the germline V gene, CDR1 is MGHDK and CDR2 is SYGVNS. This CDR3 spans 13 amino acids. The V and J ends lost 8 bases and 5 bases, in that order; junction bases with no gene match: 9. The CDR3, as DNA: TGTGCCAGCCCGCGAGGGGGCGCGGACGAGCAGTACTTC. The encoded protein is CASPRGGADEQYF.